Below are 6 T cell receptor beta chains sequenced from a single sample in a study of glioma-infiltrating T cells. The iRepertoire nested amplicon-rescue multiplex PCR amplified TCR alpha and beta CDR3s from RNA. TCRdb processed the multiplex PCR reads anew with MiXCR; each CDR3 protein has one entry. The table has around 150,000 distinct CDR3 sequences, 35% to 50% seen once. The sample was glioma tissue, nonneoplastic brain tissue, or PBMCs (not recorded which). These receptors came from a human donor with low-grade glioma or glioblastoma, undergoing nonglioma brain surgery, or in good health (not recorded which).

This clonotype has a count of ten or more. This rearrangement joins TRBV20-1 to TRBJ1-1; D ambiguous. Germline CDR1 and CDR2: DFQATT and SNEGSKA (reference sequence). This CDR3 region has 12 residues. V lost 3 bases and J lost 1, with 6 bases in between. As DNA, the CDR3 is TGCAGTGCTAGCAAACAGAACACTGAAGCTTTCTTT. The encoded protein is CSASKQNTEAFF.

The chain links TRBV12-3 or TRBV12-4 to TRBJ1-4, with D unclear. V was cut by 3 bases and J by 8 bases, with 7 bases left in between. This CDR3 comprises 12 residues. CDR3 loop: CASSFVDEKLFF. CDR3 DNA: TGTGCCAGCAGTTTCGTGGACGAAAAACTGTTTTTT.

V and J are TRBV5-4 and TRBJ1-2; D is possibly TRBD1 (5 bases). The V end lost 0 bases, the J end lost 4 bases, and 16 bases lay between the germline ends. The CDR3 has 16 amino acids. The V gene's germline CDR1 is SGHNT and CDR2 YYREEE (reference sequence). As DNA, the CDR3 is TGTGCCAGCAGCTTGGGCCAGGGCCAACCCATCTATGGCTACACCTTC. Residues: CASSLGQGQPIYGYTF.

In this sample, this clonotype turned up once. The chain couples TRBV7-9 to TRBJ1-5; unclear D gene. The CDR3 has 13 residues. V shed 5 bases and J shed 5 bases, with 10 bases lying between them. Looked up from germline, CDR1 is SEHNR and CDR2 is FQNEAQ (reference sequence). The CDR3 nucleotides read TGTGCCAGCAGCCGCCAGAGGGATCAGCCCCAGCATTTT. Its protein is CASSRQRDQPQHF.

This chain connects TRBV4-1 to TRBJ2-3; possible D gene TRBD2, 6 bases. The CDR3 length is 16 residues. The ends were cut back, 0 bases at V and 2 bases at J, with 12 bases in the middle. Germline V CDR1 and CDR2: MGHRA, YSYEKL. The CDR3 here is CASSQDQEGPTDTQYF. The CDR3 DNA sequence: TGCGCCAGCAGCCAAGACCAGGAGGGCCCCACAGATACGCAGTATTTT.

The chain links TRBV6-2 or TRBV6-3 to TRBJ2-7; D unresolved. The V end lost 0 bases, the J end lost 2 bases, and 11 bases lay between the germline ends. CDR1 is MNHEY and CDR2 is SVGEGT in the germline V gene. CDR3 length: 15 residues. CDR3 DNA sequence: TGTGCCAGCAGTTACTCTTCAGGTCTGGCCTACGAGCAGTACTTC. This encodes CASSYSSGLAYEQYF.